This T cell receptor (beta chain) derives from a study of T-cell memory formation after mild COVID-19. General observations from the study: For second-wave clones that peaked at day 37, SARS-CoV-2 specificity went unverified. From day 15 to 85, contracting clones were balanced between CD4 and CD8, whereas later expanders leaned toward CD4+.

Regarding this clonotype: What it binds is unknown.

TCRdb reprocessed the 5' RACE reads via MiXCR and lists one record per CDR3 protein. The sample has a few hundred thousand distinct CDR3 sequences; around an eighth are singletons. The clonotype originates from a man aged 18 to 35 who had mild COVID-19 (a few samples of this study predate the infection). Cell type and time point are not known. The sample was PBMCs or a T cell subset sorted from them (not recorded which).

The CDR3 DNA follows: TGCAGTGCCGTCCGACAGGGGACAGATACGCAGTATTTT. Its translation is CSAVRQGTDTQYF. The gene calls are TRBV20-1 and TRBJ2-3, with 8 bases identical to TRBD1. With V trimmed by 6 bases and J by 3 bases, 5 bases remained unmatched. CDR3 length: 13 residues. From germline, CDR1 is DFQATT and CDR2 SNEGSKA (reference sequence).